This entry describes one TCR beta chain. The data were taken from a study of control samples from healthy donors and cancer patients. Libraries were prepared by immunoSEQ multiplex PCR; TCRdb keeps only in-frame clonotypes and omits some of them. This sample yields about 44,000 clones, of which about 75% are seen a single time; 17% belongs to the top ten. This CDR3 contains 16 residues. Germline CDR1 and CDR2: SGHDT and YYEEEE. V gave up 0 bases and J gave up 7 bases, with 19 bases separating them. The source of this sequence is a male donor with melanoma. V is TRBV5-6 and J is TRBJ1-2; TRBD1 is a possible D gene (5 bases). The sequenced sample consisted of formalin-fixed, paraffin-embedded tissue. The CDR3 spells CASSLEASTLGGGYTF. The CDR3 DNA reads as TGTGCCAGCAGCTTGGAGGCTTCAACCCTGGGGGGTGGCTACACCTTC.